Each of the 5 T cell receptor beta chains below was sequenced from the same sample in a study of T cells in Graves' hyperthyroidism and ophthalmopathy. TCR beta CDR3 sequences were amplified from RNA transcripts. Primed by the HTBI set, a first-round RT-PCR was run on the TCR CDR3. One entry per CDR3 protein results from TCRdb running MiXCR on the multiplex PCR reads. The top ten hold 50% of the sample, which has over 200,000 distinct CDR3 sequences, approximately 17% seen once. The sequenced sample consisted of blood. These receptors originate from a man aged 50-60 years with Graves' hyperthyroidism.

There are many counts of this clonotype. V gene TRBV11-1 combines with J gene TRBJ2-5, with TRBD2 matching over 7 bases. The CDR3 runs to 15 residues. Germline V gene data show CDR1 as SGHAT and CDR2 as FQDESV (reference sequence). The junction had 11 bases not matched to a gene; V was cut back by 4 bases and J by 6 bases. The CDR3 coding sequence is TGTGCCAGCAGCTCCGGGACCGGTAGCGGGCAGACCCAGTACTTC. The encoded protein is CASSSGTGSGQTQYF.

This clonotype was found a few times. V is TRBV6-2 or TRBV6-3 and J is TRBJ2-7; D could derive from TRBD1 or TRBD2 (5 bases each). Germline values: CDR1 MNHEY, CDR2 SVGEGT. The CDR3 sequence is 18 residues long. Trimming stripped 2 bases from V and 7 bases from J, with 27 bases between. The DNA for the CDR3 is TGTGCCAGCAGTTACCCTCATTCCGACGCTGGGACCCCTAGGGAGCAGTACTTC. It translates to CASSYPHSDAGTPREQYF.

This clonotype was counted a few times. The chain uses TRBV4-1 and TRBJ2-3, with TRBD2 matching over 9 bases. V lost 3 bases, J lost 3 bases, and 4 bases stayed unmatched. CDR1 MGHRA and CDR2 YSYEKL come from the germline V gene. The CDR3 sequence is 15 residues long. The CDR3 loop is CASSQSSGRTDTQYF. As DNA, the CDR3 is TGCGCCAGCAGCCAGAGTAGCGGGAGAACAGATACGCAGTATTTT.

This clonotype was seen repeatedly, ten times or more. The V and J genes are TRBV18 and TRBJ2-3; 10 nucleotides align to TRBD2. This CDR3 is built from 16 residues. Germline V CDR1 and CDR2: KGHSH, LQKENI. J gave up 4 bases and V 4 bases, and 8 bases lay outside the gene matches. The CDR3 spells CASSQLSGRFADTQYF. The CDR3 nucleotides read TGTGCCAGCTCACAACTTAGCGGGAGGTTCGCAGATACGCAGTATTTT.

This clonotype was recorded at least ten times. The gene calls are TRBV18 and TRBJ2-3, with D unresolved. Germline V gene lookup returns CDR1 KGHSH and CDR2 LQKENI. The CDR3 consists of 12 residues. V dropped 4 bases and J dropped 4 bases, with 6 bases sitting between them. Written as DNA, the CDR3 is TGTGCCAGCTCACGAGATCCAGATACGCAGTATTTT. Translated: CASSRDPDTQYF.